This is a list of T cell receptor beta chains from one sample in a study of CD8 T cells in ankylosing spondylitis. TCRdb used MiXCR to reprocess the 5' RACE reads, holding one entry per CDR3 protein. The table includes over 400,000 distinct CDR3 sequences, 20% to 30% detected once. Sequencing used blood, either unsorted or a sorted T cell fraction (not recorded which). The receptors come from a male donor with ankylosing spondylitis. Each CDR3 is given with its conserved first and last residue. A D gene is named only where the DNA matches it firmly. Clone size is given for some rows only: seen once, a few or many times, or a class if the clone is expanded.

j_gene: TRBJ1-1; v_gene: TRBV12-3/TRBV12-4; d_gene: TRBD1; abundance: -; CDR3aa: CASGRDREFGEAFF; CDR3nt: TGTGCCAGCGGCCGGGACAGGGAATTTGGTGAAGCTTTCTTT
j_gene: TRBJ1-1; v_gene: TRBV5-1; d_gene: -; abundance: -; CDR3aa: CASSLAEGRRTEAFF; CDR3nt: TGCGCCAGCAGCTTGGCCGAGGGTCGAAGGACTGAAGCTTTCTTT
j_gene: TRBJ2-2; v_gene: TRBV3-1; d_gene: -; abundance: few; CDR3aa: CASKMGSGTGELFF; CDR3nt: TGTGCCAGCAAAATGGGGAGTGGTACCGGGGAGCTGTTTTTT
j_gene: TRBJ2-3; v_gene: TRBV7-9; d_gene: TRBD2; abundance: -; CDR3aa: CASSFFSGSDTQYF; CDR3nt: TGTGCCAGCAGCTTTTTTAGCGGGAGCGATACGCAGTATTTT
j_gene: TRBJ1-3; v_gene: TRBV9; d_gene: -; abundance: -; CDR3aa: CASSVQTAYSGNTIYF; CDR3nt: TGTGCCAGCAGCGTTCAGACAGCTTACTCTGGAAACACCATATATTTT
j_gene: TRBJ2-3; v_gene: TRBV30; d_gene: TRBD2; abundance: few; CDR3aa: CAWGTSGITDTQYF; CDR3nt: TGTGCCTGGGGGACTAGCGGTATCACAGATACGCAGTATTTT
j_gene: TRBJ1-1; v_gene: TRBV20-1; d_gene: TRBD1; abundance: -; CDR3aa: CSASPWGQGARNTEAFF; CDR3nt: TGCAGTGCGTCCCCCTGGGGACAGGGGGCGCGGAACACTGAAGCTTTCTTT
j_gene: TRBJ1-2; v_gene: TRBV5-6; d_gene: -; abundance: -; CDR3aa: CASSLGHRVDGYTF; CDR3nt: TGTGCCAGCAGCTTGGGACACAGGGTTGATGGCTACACCTTC
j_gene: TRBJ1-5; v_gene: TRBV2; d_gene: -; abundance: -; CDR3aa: CASKSETDHQPQHF; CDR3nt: TGTGCCAGCAAGTCGGAGACAGACCATCAGCCCCAGCATTTT
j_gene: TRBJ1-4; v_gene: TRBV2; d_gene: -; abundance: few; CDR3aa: CASSPDANEKLFF; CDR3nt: TGTGCCAGCAGTCCAGATGCTAATGAAAAACTGTTTTTT
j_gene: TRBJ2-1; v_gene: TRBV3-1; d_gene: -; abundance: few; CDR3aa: CASSQVPRNEQFF; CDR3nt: TGTGCCAGCAGCCAAGTACCCCGCAATGAGCAGTTCTTC
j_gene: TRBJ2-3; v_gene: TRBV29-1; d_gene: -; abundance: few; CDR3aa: CSAAGTQTYTDTQYF; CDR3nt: TGCAGCGCTGCTGGGACTCAAACTTACACAGATACGCAGTATTTT
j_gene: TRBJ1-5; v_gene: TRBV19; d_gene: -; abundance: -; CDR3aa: CASSSRDPRQPQHF; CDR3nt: TGTGCCAGTAGTTCCCGGGACCCCCGGCAGCCCCAGCATTTT
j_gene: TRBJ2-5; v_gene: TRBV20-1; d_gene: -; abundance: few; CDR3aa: CSAQKPGAQGTQYF; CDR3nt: TGCAGTGCCCAGAAGCCAGGGGCCCAAGGGACCCAGTACTTC
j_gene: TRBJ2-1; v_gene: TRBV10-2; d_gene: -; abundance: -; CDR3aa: CASSDRSGGDEQFF; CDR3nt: TGCGCCAGCAGCGACCGGTCCGGCGGGGATGAGCAGTTCTTC